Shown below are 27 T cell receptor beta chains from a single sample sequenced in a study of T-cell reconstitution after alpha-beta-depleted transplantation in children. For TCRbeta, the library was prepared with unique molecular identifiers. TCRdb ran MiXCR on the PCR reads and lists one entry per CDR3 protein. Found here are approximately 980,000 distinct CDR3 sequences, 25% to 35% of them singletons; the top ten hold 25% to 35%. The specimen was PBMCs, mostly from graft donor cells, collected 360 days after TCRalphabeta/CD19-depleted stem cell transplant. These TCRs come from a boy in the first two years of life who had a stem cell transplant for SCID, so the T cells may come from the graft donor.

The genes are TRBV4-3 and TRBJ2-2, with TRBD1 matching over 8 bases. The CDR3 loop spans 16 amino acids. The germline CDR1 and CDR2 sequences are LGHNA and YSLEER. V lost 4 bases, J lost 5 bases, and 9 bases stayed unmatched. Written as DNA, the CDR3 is TGCGCCAGCAGCCGTATAGGACAGGGAGGTACCGGGGAGCTGTTTTTT. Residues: CASSRIGQGGTGELFF.

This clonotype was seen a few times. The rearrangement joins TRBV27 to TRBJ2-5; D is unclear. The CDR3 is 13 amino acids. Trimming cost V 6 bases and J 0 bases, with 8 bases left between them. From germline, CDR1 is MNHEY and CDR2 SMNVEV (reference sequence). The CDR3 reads CASRIGNQETQYF. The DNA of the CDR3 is TGTGCCAGCAGAATAGGGAACCAAGAGACCCAGTACTTC.

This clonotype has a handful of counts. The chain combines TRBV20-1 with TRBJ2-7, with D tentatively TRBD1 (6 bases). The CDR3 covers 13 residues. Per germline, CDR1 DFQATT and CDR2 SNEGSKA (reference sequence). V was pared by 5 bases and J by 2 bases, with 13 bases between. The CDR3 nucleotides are TGCAGTGCTGGGGACATGGAAGCCTACGAGCAGTACTTC. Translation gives CSAGDMEAYEQYF.

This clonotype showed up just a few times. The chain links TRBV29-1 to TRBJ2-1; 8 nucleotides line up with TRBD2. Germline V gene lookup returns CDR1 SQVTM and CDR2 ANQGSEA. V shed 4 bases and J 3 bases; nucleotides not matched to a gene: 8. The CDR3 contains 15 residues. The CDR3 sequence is CSVALSAGGYNEQFF. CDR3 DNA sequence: TGCAGCGTTGCTCTTTCGGCGGGGGGCTACAATGAGCAGTTCTTC.

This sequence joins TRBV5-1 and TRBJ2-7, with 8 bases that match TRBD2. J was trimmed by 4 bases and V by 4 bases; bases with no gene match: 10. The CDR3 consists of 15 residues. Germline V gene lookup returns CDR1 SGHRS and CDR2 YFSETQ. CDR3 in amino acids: CASSVAGGGPYEQYF. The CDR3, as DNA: TGCGCCAGCAGCGTGGCCGGGGGGGGACCTTACGAGCAGTACTTC.

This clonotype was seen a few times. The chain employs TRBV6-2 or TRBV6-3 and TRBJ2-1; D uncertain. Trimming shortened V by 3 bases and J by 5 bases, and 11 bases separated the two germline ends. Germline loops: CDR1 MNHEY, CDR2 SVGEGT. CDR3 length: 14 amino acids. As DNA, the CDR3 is TGTGCCAGCAGTTATATCCGGACGGACAATGAGCAGTTCTTC. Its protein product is CASSYIRTDNEQFF.

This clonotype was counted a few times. CDR3 residues: CASSFEQASNQPQHF. In DNA form, the CDR3 reads TGTGCCAGCAGCTTTGAACAGGCTAGCAATCAGCCCCAGCATTTT. The chain employs TRBV7-8 and TRBJ1-5; D might be TRBD1 (5 bases). V lost 3 bases, J lost 0 bases, and 9 bases lay in between. Per germline, CDR1 SGHVS and CDR2 FQNEAQ. CDR3 length: 15 amino acids. Full variable domain (outside the CDR3, taken from reference TRBV7-8 and TRBJ1-5): GAGVSQSPRYKVAKRGQDVALRCDPISGHVSLFWYQQALGQGPEFLTYFQNEAQLDKSGLPSDRFFAERPEGSVSTLKIQRTQQEDSAVYLCASSFEQASNQPQHFGDGTRLSIL.

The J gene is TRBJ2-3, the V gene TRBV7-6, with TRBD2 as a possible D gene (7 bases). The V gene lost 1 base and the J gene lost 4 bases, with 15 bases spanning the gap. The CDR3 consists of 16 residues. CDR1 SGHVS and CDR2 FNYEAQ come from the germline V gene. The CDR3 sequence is CASSLVGGGSPDTQYF. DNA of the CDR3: TGTGCCAGCAGCTTAGTGGGGGGGGGCAGCCCAGATACGCAGTATTTT.

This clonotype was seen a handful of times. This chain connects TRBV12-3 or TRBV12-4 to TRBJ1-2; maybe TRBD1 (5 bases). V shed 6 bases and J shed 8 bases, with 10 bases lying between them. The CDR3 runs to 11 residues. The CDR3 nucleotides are TGTGCCAGCAGCCAGGGAATGGGCTACACCTTC. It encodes CASSQGMGYTF.

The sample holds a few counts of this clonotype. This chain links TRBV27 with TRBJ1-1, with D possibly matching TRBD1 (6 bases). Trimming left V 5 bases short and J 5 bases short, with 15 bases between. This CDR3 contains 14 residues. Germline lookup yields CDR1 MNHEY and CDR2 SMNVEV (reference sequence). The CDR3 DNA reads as TGTGCCAGCAGTCCCTACAGGGAGGGGACTGAAGCTTTCTTT. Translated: CASSPYREGTEAFF.

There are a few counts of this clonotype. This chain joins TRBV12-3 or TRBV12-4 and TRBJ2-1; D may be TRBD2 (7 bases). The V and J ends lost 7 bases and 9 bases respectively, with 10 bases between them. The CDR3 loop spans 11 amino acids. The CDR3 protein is CASNRGAEQFF. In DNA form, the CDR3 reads TGTGCCAGCAACCGGGGGGCTGAGCAGTTCTTC.

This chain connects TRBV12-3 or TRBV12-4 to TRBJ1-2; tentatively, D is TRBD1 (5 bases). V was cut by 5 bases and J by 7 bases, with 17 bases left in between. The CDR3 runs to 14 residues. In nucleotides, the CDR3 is TGTGCCAGCAGTGATACCGGGGGACCCGGTGGCTACACCTTC. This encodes CASSDTGGPGGYTF.

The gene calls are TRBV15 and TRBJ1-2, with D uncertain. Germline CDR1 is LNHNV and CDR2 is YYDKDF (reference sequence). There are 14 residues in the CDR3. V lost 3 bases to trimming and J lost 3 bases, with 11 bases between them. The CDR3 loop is CATSSLMEDYGYTF. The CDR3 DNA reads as TGTGCCACCAGCAGTTTAATGGAGGACTATGGCTACACCTTC.

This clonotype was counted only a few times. CDR3: CASSPDRGRYNEQFF. CDR3 DNA: TGTGCCAGCAGTCCCGACAGGGGCCGCTACAATGAGCAGTTCTTC. V usage is TRBV12-3 or TRBV12-4 and J usage is TRBJ2-1, with 8 bases lining up with TRBD1. This CDR3 comprises 15 residues. V was clipped by 5 bases and J by 3 bases; unmatched bases: 6.

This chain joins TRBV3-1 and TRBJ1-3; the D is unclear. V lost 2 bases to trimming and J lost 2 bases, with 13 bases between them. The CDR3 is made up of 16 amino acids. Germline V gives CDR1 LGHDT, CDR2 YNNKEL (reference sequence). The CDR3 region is CASSQHQPSTGNTIYF. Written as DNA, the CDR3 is TGTGCCAGCAGCCAACATCAGCCTTCCACTGGAAACACCATATATTTT.

DNA of the CDR3: TGTGCCAGCAGCTTGGCGCGGGGTACCCCCTACGAGCAGTACTTC. As protein: CASSLARGTPYEQYF. This rearrangement joins TRBV5-5 to TRBJ2-7; tentative D call: TRBD2 (6 bases). Deletions cut 0 bases from V and 2 bases from J, with 12 bases between. The germline V gene has CDR1 SGHKS and CDR2 YYEKEE (reference sequence). The CDR3 sequence is 15 residues long.

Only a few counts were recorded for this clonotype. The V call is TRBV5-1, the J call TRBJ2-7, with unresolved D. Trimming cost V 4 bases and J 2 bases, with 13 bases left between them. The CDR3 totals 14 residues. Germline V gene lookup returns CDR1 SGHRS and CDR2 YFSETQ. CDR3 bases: TGCGCCAGCAGCGGGCAGAGCCCAACCTACGAGCAGTACTTC. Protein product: CASSGQSPTYEQYF. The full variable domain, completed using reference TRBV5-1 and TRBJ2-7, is KAGVTQTPRYLIKTRGQQVTLSCSPISGHRSVSWYQQTPGQGLQFLFEYFSETQRNKGNFPGRFSGRQFSNSRSEMNVSTLELGDSALYLCASSGQSPTYEQYFGPGTRLTVT.

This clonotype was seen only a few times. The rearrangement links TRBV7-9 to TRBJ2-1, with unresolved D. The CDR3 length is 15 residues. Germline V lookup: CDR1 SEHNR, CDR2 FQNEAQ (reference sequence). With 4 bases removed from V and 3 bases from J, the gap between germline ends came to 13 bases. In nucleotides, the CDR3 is TGTGCCAGCAGCTCCCCGGTTGAGAACTACAATGAGCAGTTCTTC. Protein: CASSSPVENYNEQFF.

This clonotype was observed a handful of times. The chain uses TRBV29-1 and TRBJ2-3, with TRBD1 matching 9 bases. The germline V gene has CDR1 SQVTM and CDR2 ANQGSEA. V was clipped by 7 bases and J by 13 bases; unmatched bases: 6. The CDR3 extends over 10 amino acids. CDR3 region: CSAGDREEYF. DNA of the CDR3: TGCAGCGCGGGGGACAGGGAGGAGTATTTT.

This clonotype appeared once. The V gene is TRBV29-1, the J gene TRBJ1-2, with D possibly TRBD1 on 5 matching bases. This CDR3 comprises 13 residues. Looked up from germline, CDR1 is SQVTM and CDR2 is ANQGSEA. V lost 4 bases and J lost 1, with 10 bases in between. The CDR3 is CSVGTDNNYGYTF. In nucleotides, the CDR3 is TGCAGCGTTGGGACGGACAATAACTATGGCTACACCTTC.

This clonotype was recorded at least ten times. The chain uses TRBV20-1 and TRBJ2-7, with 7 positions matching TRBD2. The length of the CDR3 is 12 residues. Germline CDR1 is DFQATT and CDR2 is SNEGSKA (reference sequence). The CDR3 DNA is TGCAGCGCCGGTGGACTAGTGAGCGAGCAGTACTTC. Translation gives CSAGGLVSEQYF.

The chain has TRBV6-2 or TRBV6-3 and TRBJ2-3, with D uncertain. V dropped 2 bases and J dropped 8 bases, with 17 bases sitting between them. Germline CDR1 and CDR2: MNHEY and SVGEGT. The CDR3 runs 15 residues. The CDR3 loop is CASSYRGPRVGTQYF. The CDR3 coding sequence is TGTGCCAGCAGTTACCGTGGTCCCCGGGTGGGTACGCAGTATTTT.

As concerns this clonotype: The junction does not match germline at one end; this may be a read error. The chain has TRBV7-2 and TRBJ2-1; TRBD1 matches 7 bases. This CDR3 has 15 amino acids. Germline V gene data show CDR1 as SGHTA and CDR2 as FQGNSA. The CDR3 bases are TGTGCCAGCAGCTTCGGACAGGCTGGCTACGATGAGCAGTTCTTC. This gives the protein CASSFGQAGYDEQFF.

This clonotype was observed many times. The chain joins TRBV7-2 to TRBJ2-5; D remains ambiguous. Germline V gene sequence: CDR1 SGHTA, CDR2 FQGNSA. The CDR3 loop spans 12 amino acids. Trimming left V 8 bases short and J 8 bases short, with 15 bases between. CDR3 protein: CASGLGGGTQYF. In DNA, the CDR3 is TGTGCCAGCGGGCTCGGTGGTGGAACCCAGTACTTC.

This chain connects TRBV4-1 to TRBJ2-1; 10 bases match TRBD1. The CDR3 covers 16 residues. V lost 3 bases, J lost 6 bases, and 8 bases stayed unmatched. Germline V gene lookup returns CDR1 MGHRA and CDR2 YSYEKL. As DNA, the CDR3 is TGCGCCAGCAGCCATCAATTCGGGACAGGGGCCAATGAGCAGTTCTTC. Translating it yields CASSHQFGTGANEQFF.

DNA for the CDR3: TGCGCCAGCAGCTTCTGGCAGGGTGACTACGAGCAGTACTTC. It translates to CASSFWQGDYEQYF. This sequence joins TRBV5-1 and TRBJ2-7, with D perhaps TRBD1 (5 bases). Per the germline V gene, CDR1 is SGHRS and CDR2 is YFSETQ. V was cut by 2 bases and J by 3 bases, with 12 bases left in between. The CDR3 consists of 14 residues.

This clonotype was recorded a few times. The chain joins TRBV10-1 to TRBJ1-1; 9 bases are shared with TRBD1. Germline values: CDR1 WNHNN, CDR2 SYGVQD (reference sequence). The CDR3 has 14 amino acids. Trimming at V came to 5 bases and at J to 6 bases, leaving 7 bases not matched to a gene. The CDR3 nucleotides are TGCGCCAGCAGTTTGACAGGGGGAAACGCTGAAGCTTTCTTT. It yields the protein CASSLTGGNAEAFF.